Listed below are T cell receptor beta chains from one sample, sequenced in a study of CXCR4 blockade with PD-1 therapy in pancreatic cancer. Sequenced by immunoSEQ multiplex PCR; TCRdb stores in-frame clones only, minus some. The table lists about 5,200 clones, almost 50% of them singletons. Sequencing used tumor tissue. These receptor sequences come from a human donor with pancreatic ductal adenocarcinoma. The CDR3 runs from the conserved cysteine through the conserved F or W. The order of the fields is clone size, V gene, D gene, J gene, CDR3 protein, CDR3 DNA. A D gene is named only where the DNA matches it firmly. Clone size is stated in some rows and not others, as once, few, many or a class when expanded.

clone_size: -; v_call: TRBV14; d_call: -; j_call: TRBJ2-1; cdr3_aa: CASSQAYATGGQFF; cdr3_nt: TGTGCCAGCAGCCAAGCCTATGCGACAGGTGGGCAGTTCTTC
clone_size: -; v_call: TRBV15; d_call: -; j_call: TRBJ1-2; cdr3_aa: CATSPGSPINYGYIF; cdr3_nt: TGTGCCACCAGTCCCGGGAGCCCAATTAACTATGGCTACATCTTC
clone_size: -; v_call: TRBV14; d_call: TRBD1; j_call: TRBJ1-2; cdr3_aa: CASSLGQGTYAEGYTF; cdr3_nt: TGTGCCAGCAGCCTCGGACAGGGGACCTATGCGGAAGGCTACACCTTC
clone_size: -; v_call: TRBV29-1; d_call: TRBD1; j_call: TRBJ2-1; cdr3_aa: CSAGQGLLDEQFF; cdr3_nt: TGCAGCGCGGGACAGGGACTTCTGGATGAGCAGTTCTTC
clone_size: -; v_call: TRBV18; d_call: TRBD1; j_call: TRBJ2-3; cdr3_aa: CASSLQGARTDTQYF; cdr3_nt: TGTGCCAGCTCACTACAGGGGGCTCGCACAGATACGCAGTATTTT
clone_size: few; v_call: TRBV2; d_call: -; j_call: TRBJ2-3; cdr3_aa: CASRNPRRGSVGDTQYF; cdr3_nt: TGTGCCAGCAGAAACCCTCGCAGGGGTTCGGTGGGGGATACGCAGTATTTT
clone_size: few; v_call: TRBV9; d_call: -; j_call: TRBJ1-1; cdr3_aa: CASSSTGLNTEAFF; cdr3_nt: TGTGCCAGCAGCTCGACAGGACTGAACACTGAAGCTTTCTTT
clone_size: -; v_call: TRBV18; d_call: -; j_call: TRBJ1-5; cdr3_aa: CASSPSQGGVINQPQHF; cdr3_nt: TGTGCCAGCTCACCATCCCAGGGTGGGGTGATCAATCAGCCCCAGCATTTT
clone_size: -; v_call: TRBV19; d_call: -; j_call: TRBJ1-2; cdr3_aa: CASSEVGVRYGYTF; cdr3_nt: TGTGCCAGTAGTGAGGTCGGGGTAAGGTATGGCTACACCTTC
clone_size: -; v_call: TRBV29-1; d_call: -; j_call: TRBJ2-7; cdr3_aa: CSVEGGGYEQYF; cdr3_nt: TGCAGCGTTGAGGGGGGAGGCTACGAGCAGTATTTC
clone_size: few; v_call: TRBV28; d_call: -; j_call: TRBJ1-6; cdr3_aa: CASSLKRGSPLHF; cdr3_nt: TGTGCCAGCAGTTTAAAGCGGGGTTCACCCCTCCACTTT
clone_size: -; v_call: TRBV6-8; d_call: TRBD1; j_call: TRBJ1-1; cdr3_aa: CASSYSRTGPDTEAFF; cdr3_nt: TGTGCCAGCAGTTACTCGAGGACAGGACCGGACACTGAAGCTTTCTTT
clone_size: few; v_call: TRBV11-3; d_call: -; j_call: TRBJ1-4; cdr3_aa: CASSAGDLGEKLFF; cdr3_nt: TGTGCCAGCAGCGCGGGGGATCTAGGTGAAAAACTGTTTTTT
clone_size: few; v_call: TRBV30; d_call: TRBD2; j_call: TRBJ2-4; cdr3_aa: CAWSPSPGTSGSLGKNIQYF; cdr3_nt: TGTGCCTGGAGTCCGAGTCCCGGGACTAGCGGGAGTCTAGGCAAAAACATTCAGTACTTC
clone_size: medium-sized; v_call: TRBV11-3; d_call: -; j_call: TRBJ1-1; cdr3_aa: CASSLRDRNTEAFF; cdr3_nt: TGTGCCAGCAGCTTAAGAGACAGGAACACTGAAGCTTTCTTT
clone_size: few; v_call: TRBV6-8; d_call: -; j_call: TRBJ2-3; cdr3_aa: CASSSGQGLTDTQYF; cdr3_nt: TGTGCCAGCAGTTCGGGACAAGGCCTGACAGATACGCAGTATTTT
clone_size: medium-sized; v_call: TRBV4-1; d_call: -; j_call: TRBJ1-1; cdr3_aa: CASSHRTENTEAFF; cdr3_nt: TGCGCCAGCAGCCATCGGACAGAGAACACTGAAGCTTTCTTT
clone_size: -; v_call: TRBV29-1; d_call: TRBD1; j_call: TRBJ2-7; cdr3_aa: CSVVEGAEEQYF; cdr3_nt: TGCAGCGTTGTTGAGGGGGCCGAAGAACAGTACTTC
clone_size: few; v_call: TRBV6-8; d_call: -; j_call: TRBJ1-2; cdr3_aa: CASWGGVDYGYTF; cdr3_nt: TGTGCCAGCTGGGGCGGGGTTGACTATGGCTACACCTTC
clone_size: -; v_call: TRBV6-8; d_call: -; j_call: TRBJ1-1; cdr3_aa: CASSRGVGTEAFF; cdr3_nt: TGTGCCAGCAGCCGAGGGGTAGGGACTGAAGCTTTCTTT
clone_size: -; v_call: TRBV28; d_call: TRBD1; j_call: TRBJ1-4; cdr3_aa: CASSLRTGFGEKLFF; cdr3_nt: TGTGCCAGCAGTTTAAGGACAGGGTTTGGTGAAAAACTGTTTTTT
clone_size: -; v_call: TRBV6-8; d_call: TRBD2; j_call: TRBJ2-7; cdr3_aa: CASSGTGTSGRGQYF; cdr3_nt: TGTGCCAGCAGTGGGACCGGGACTAGCGGGAGAGGGCAGTACTTC
clone_size: -; v_call: TRBV6-8; d_call: -; j_call: TRBJ1-1; cdr3_aa: CASIQYQNTEAFF; cdr3_nt: TGTGCCAGCATTCAGTATCAGAACACTGAAGCTTTCTTT
clone_size: -; v_call: TRBV18; d_call: -; j_call: TRBJ2-7; cdr3_aa: CASSRNTYYEQYF; cdr3_nt: TGTGCCAGCTCACGTAATACTTACTACGAGCAGTACTTC